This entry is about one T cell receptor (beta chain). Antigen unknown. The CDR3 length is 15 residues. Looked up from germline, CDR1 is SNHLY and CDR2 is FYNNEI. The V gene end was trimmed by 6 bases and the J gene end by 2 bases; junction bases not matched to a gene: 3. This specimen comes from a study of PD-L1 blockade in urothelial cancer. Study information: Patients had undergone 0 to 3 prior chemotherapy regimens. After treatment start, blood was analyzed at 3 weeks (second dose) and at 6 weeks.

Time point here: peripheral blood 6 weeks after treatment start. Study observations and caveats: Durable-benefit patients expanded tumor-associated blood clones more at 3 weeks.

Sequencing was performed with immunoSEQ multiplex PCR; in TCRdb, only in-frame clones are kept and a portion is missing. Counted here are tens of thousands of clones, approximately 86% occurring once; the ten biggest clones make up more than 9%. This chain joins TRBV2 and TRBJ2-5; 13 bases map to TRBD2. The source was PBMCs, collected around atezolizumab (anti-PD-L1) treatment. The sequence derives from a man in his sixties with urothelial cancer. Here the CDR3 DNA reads TGTGCCAGCAGCCCGGGACTAGCGGGACAAGAGACCCAGTACTTC. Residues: CASSPGLAGQETQYF.